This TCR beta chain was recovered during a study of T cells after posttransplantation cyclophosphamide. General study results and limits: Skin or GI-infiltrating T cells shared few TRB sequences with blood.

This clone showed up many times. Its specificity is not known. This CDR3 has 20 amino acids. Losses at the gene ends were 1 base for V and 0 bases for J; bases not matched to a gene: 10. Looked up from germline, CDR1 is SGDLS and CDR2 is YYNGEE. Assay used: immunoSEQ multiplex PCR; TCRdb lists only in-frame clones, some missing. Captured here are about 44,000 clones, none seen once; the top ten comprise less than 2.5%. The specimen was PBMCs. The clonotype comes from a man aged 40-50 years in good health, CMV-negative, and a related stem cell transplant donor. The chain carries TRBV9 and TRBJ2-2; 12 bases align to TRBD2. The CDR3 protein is CASSVLPRTSGGPNTGELFF. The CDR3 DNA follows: TGTGCCAGCAGCGTACTCCCGAGAACTAGCGGGGGGCCGAACACCGGGGAGCTGTTTTTT.